Following are 30 T cell receptor beta chains from one sample sequenced in a study of PD-1 blockade in classical Hodgkin lymphoma. Data came from immunoSEQ multiplex PCR; TCRdb stores just in-frame clones and leaves some out. The profile covers 20,000 to 25,000 clones, with roughly two thirds appearing a single time and 3% to 4% taken by the ten largest. All trial patients relapsed after autologous stem cell transplantation. The source was peripheral blood mononuclear cells (PBMCs), collected at baseline. These receptors all come from a human donor with classical Hodgkin lymphoma.

Regarding this clone: Germline is not matched at one junction end, which may reflect a read error. The chain recombines TRBV7-8 with TRBJ2-7, with D possibly being TRBD1 or TRBD2 (5 bases each). This CDR3 region has 14 residues. CDR1 and CDR2 (germline): SGHVS, FQNEAQ. The CDR3 spells CASTLVGTTYEQYF. The CDR3 bases are TGTGCCAGCACCTTAGTCGGGACGACCTACGAGCAGTACTTC.

This clone is classed as medium-sized. V and J are TRBV2 and TRBJ1-3, with a possible D match to TRBD1 (6 bases). This CDR3 has 14 amino acids. Between the trimmed V and J ends, which lost 11 bases and 1 base, there was a span of 15 bases. Germline CDR1 and CDR2: SNHLY and FYNNEI. The CDR3 region is CAGAAQGSGNTIYF. In nucleotides, the CDR3 is TGTGCCGGAGCCGCACAGGGATCTGGAAACACCATATATTTT.

The chain couples TRBV7-2 to TRBJ1-2; D is unresolved. The CDR3 spans 11 residues. V lost 4 bases and J 8 bases, leaving 8 bases between the germline ends. In germline, CDR1 is SGHTA, CDR2 FQGNSA. The CDR3 DNA sequence: TGTGCCAGCAGCTCCGACGGGGGCTACACCTTC. As protein: CASSSDGGYTF.

The chain uses TRBV19 and TRBJ2-1; TRBD1 aligns across 8 bases. V dropped 2 bases and J dropped 6; count of bases not matched to a gene: 6. The germline V gene has CDR1 LNHDA and CDR2 SQIVND (reference sequence). The CDR3 runs 15 residues. Here the CDR3 DNA reads TGTGCCAGTAGTATAATGCAGGGGGCCAGCAATGAGCAGTTCTTC. This translates into CASSIMQGASNEQFF.

The chain joins TRBV5-6 to TRBJ2-7; D possibly corresponds to TRBD1 (6 bases). The CDR3 contains 13 residues. Per the germline V gene, CDR1 is SGHDT and CDR2 is YYEEEE. V lost 4 bases and J lost 3, with 11 bases in between. CDR3 bases: TGTGCCAGCAGCGTGGACAGTTTCTACGAGCAGTACTTC. This sequence encodes CASSVDSFYEQYF. The variable domain in full, with the rest retrieved from reference TRBV5-6 and TRBJ2-7, is DAGVTQSPTHLIKTRGQQVTLRCSPKSGHDTVSWYQQALGQGPQFIFQYYEEEERQRGNFPDRFSGHQFPNYSSELNVNALLLGDSALYLCASSVDSFYEQYFGPGTRLTVT.

The chain employs TRBV10-3 and TRBJ2-3; a weak D match, TRBD2 (5 bases). The germline CDR1 and CDR2 sequences are ENHRY and SYGVKD. Trimming removed 2 bases from V and 0 bases from J, with 9 bases in between. The CDR3 totals 15 residues. The CDR3 bases are TGTGCCATCAGTGAGAACAGCGGAAGCACAGATACGCAGTATTTT. It translates to CAISENSGSTDTQYF.

The chain recombines TRBV5-6 with TRBJ2-7; perhaps TRBD1 as D (5 bases). V was cut by 2 bases and J by 3 bases, with 9 bases left in between. This CDR3 is built from 13 residues. Germline V gene lookup returns CDR1 SGHDT and CDR2 YYEEEE. The CDR3 spells CASSFTGFYEQYF. CDR3 coding DNA: TGTGCCAGCAGCTTTACAGGTTTCTACGAGCAGTACTTC.

This rearrangement joins TRBV27 to TRBJ1-2; TRBD1 might be the D (5 bases). The CDR3 is 15 amino acids. Germline values: CDR1 MNHEY, CDR2 SMNVEV (reference sequence). The V gene lost 2 bases and the J gene lost 1 base, with 11 bases spanning the gap. The CDR3 bases are TGTGCCAGCAGTTTAAAGGCAGGGATTAACTATGGCTACACCTTC. Amino acids: CASSLKAGINYGYTF.

J is TRBJ1-4 and V is TRBV10-3; D remains unclear. The CDR3 spans 13 residues. V was shortened by 8 bases and J by 5 bases, with 12 bases between the two germline ends. The V gene's germline CDR1 is ENHRY and CDR2 SYGVKD. CDR3 sequence: CAIQARVNEKLFF. In nucleotides, the CDR3 is TGTGCCATCCAGGCCAGAGTAAATGAAAAACTGTTTTTT.

This chain joins TRBV6-1 and TRBJ1-1, with a tentative D call TRBD1 (6 bases). Trimming left V 3 bases short and J 1 base short, with 9 bases between. The germline V gene has CDR1 MNHNS and CDR2 SASEGT. This CDR3 has 14 residues. The CDR3 region is CASSDGGPNTEAFF. CDR3 bases: TGTGCCAGCAGTGATGGGGGGCCGAACACTGAAGCTTTCTTT.

Sample share makes this clone medium-sized (0.01 to 0.1%). The V call is TRBV5-6, the J call TRBJ2-7; D is unresolved. Deletions cut 3 bases from V and 4 bases from J, with 14 bases between. CDR3 size: 14 residues. Germline assignment: CDR1 SGHDT and CDR2 YYEEEE. DNA for the CDR3: TGTGCCAGCAGCTGGACGTACTCCGGTTACGAGCAGTACTTC. It encodes CASSWTYSGYEQYF.

This chain uses TRBV7-8 with TRBJ1-4; TRBD1 is a possible D gene (6 bases). V shed 7 bases and J shed 6 bases, with 15 bases lying between them. Germline V gene sequence: CDR1 SGHVS, CDR2 FQNEAQ. This CDR3 has 14 residues. For the CDR3, the DNA is TGTGCCAGCACCTCGGGGGGCGAACATGAAAAACTGTTTTTT. Translation gives CASTSGGEHEKLFF.

The chain is built from TRBV28 and TRBJ1-2, with D maybe TRBD1 (6 bases). Germline V lookup: CDR1 MDHEN, CDR2 SYDVKM. V shed 5 bases and J shed 1 base, with 20 bases lying between them. This CDR3 has 17 amino acids. The CDR3 coding sequence is TGTGCCAGCAGTACATACAGGGAACGCGGTGTTAACTATGGCTACACCTTC. Encoded protein: CASSTYRERGVNYGYTF.

The V gene is TRBV21-1, the J gene TRBJ2-5; whether TRBD1, the table's D call, matches the DNA was not checked. TRBV21-1 is recorded as a pseudogene. This CDR3 is built from 18 residues. CDR3 region: CASSKAGFGRHRGETQYF. CDR3 coding DNA: TGTGCCAGCAGCAAAGCTGGTTTCGGGAGACACAGGGGGGAGACCCAGTACTTC.

The V and J genes are TRBV2 and TRBJ1-5, with 8 bases fitting TRBD1. Unmatched junction bases numbered 4, after V lost 5 bases and J lost 4 bases. Germline lookup yields CDR1 SNHLY and CDR2 FYNNEI. This CDR3 has 14 amino acids. CDR3 sequence (DNA): TGTGCCAGCAGTACCGACAGGGGTAATCAGCCCCAGCATTTT. It encodes CASSTDRGNQPQHF.

The V and J genes are TRBV6-1 and TRBJ1-2; tentative D call: TRBD1 (6 bases). Germline V gives CDR1 MNHNS, CDR2 SASEGT. The CDR3 is 16 residues long. With 0 bases removed from V and 4 bases from J, the gap between germline ends came to 15 bases. The CDR3 DNA sequence: TGTGCCAGCAGTGAAGCTAGAGCCGGACAGTCCTATGGCTACACCTTC. Its protein is CASSEARAGQSYGYTF.

The chain employs TRBV4-1 and TRBJ1-4; D is ambiguous. The CDR3 loop spans 13 amino acids. CDR1 and CDR2 (germline): MGHRA, YSYEKL. Trimming pared 3 bases from V and 8 bases from J, leaving 10 bases between. Written as DNA, the CDR3 is TGCGCCAGCAGCCACCCATCACGAGAAAAACTGTTTTTT. Protein sequence: CASSHPSREKLFF.

This clone was picked up one time. This chain uses TRBV11-3 with TRBJ2-7; D gene unclear. V lost 1 base to trimming and J lost 3 bases, with 7 bases between them. There are 13 residues in the CDR3. CDR1 is SGHNT, CDR2 YENEEA, per germline. The CDR3 is CASSLGHFYEQYF. Written as DNA, the CDR3 is TGTGCCAGCAGCTTAGGACATTTCTACGAGCAGTACTTC.

This sequence joins TRBV5-6 and TRBJ1-2; 10 bases fit TRBD1. The CDR3 covers 15 residues. Germline CDR1 is SGHDT and CDR2 is YYEEEE. V lost 4 bases and J lost 13; bases outside the gene matches: 16. For the CDR3, the DNA is TGTGCCAGCAGCCCGACGGACAGGGGGTCCGTTGGCAGCACCTTC. Translating gives CASSPTDRGSVGSTF.

The V and J genes are TRBV27 and TRBJ2-3, with 8 positions matching TRBD2. The CDR3 totals 18 residues. The germline V gene encodes CDR1 MNHEY and CDR2 SMNVEV (reference sequence). With 5 bases clipped from V and 3 bases from J, the junction kept 16 bases outside the gene matches. The CDR3, as DNA: TGTGCCAGCAGTCCCAATCTCGGGTCTGCGGGGGGAACAGATACGCAGTATTTT. Translating gives CASSPNLGSAGGTDTQYF.

This chain connects TRBV4-1 to TRBJ1-4, with D maybe TRBD1 (5 bases). Per germline, CDR1 MGHRA and CDR2 YSYEKL. The CDR3 has 16 amino acids. Trimming cost V 3 bases and J 8 bases, with 19 bases left between them. Here the CDR3 reads CASSQVPAVWGEKLFF. The CDR3 DNA reads TGCGCCAGCAGCCAGGTCCCGGCGGTGTGGGGGGAAAAACTGTTTTTT.

J is TRBJ1-6 and V is TRBV11-2, with a tentative D call TRBD1 (5 bases). Germline values: CDR1 SGHAT, CDR2 FQNNGV. This CDR3 spans 16 amino acids. The V end was cut by 5 bases, the J end by 0 bases, with 11 bases between. CDR3 in DNA: TGTGCCAGCAGCCTCGGGGACGGCTCCTATAATTCACCCCTCCACTTT. Encoded protein: CASSLGDGSYNSPLHF. The variable domain in full, with the rest retrieved from reference TRBV11-2 and TRBJ1-6, is EAGVAQSPRYKIIEKRQSVAFWCNPISGHATLYWYQQILGQGPKLLIQFQNNGVVDDSQLPKDRFSAERLKGVDSTLKIQPAKLEDSAVYLCASSLGDGSYNSPLHFGNGTRLTVT.

The chain has TRBV5-1 and TRBJ1-1; 9 bases match TRBD1. V lost 4 bases to trimming and J lost 3 bases; unmatched junction nucleotides: 13. CDR3 length: 17 amino acids. Germline V gene data show CDR1 as SGHRS and CDR2 as YFSETQ. Here the CDR3 DNA reads TGCGCCAGCAGCCCAGGAACAGGGGGCGGAAGGGACACTGAAGCTTTCTTT. Encoded protein: CASSPGTGGGRDTEAFF.

CDR3 residues: CASSAWGSQETQYF. In DNA form, the CDR3 reads TGTGCCAGCAGCGCATGGGGCTCCCAAGAGACCCAGTACTTC. The chain carries TRBV9 and TRBJ2-5; tentative D call: TRBD1 (5 bases). This CDR3 contains 14 residues. Per germline, CDR1 SGDLS and CDR2 YYNGEE. The V and J ends lost 3 bases and 1 base respectively, with 10 bases between them.

The V call is TRBV15, the J call TRBJ1-1; TRBD1 matches 7 bases. With V trimmed by 0 bases and J by 5 bases, 9 bases remained unmatched. From germline, CDR1 is LNHNV and CDR2 YYDKDF (reference sequence). The CDR3 has 16 amino acids. CDR3 DNA sequence: TGTGCCACCAGCAGAGAGCAAGTGTCAGGGGGGACTGAAGCTTTCTTT. It yields the protein CATSREQVSGGTEAFF.

This clone has just one count. The same CDR3 can be traced to other DNA sequences in this sample. The chain employs TRBV5-4 and TRBJ1-2; D is perhaps TRBD1 (5 bases). Trimming shortened V by 4 bases and J by 6 bases, and 16 bases separated the two germline ends. CDR3 length equals 14 residues. CDR1 is SGHNT, CDR2 YYREEE, per germline (reference sequence). The CDR3 loop reads CASSAPTEEHGYTF. The CDR3, as DNA: TGTGCCAGCAGCGCTCCGACAGAAGAACATGGCTACACCTTC. The full variable domain, completed using reference TRBV5-4 and TRBJ1-2, is ETGVTQSPTHLIKTRGQQVTLRCSSQSGHNTVSWYQQALGQGPQFIFQYYREEENGRGNFPPRFSGLQFPNYSSELNVNALELDDSALYLCASSAPTEEHGYTFGSGTRLTVV.

The chain employs TRBV15 and TRBJ2-1; 8 bases are shared with TRBD1. From germline, CDR1 is LNHNV and CDR2 YYDKDF (reference sequence). V was pared by 0 bases and J by 5 bases, with 9 bases of the junction left unmatched. The CDR3 consists of 17 residues. CDR3 amino acids: CATSRDIRGQADNEQFF. As DNA, the CDR3 is TGTGCCACCAGCAGAGATATTAGGGGACAGGCCGACAATGAGCAGTTCTTC.

This rearrangement joins TRBV13 to TRBJ2-5, with 12 bases aligning to TRBD2. V shed 5 bases and J 5 bases; nucleotides not matched to a gene: 15. Germline V gives CDR1 PRHDT, CDR2 FYEKMQ (reference sequence). This CDR3 has 18 amino acids. The CDR3 spells CASSPRTSGDPSGETQYF. The CDR3 bases are TGTGCCAGCAGCCCCCGGACTAGCGGGGACCCCTCGGGGGAGACCCAGTACTTC.

This clone was counted between two and nine times. CDR3 region: CASSLDSVGTEAFF. The CDR3 nucleotides read TGTGCCAGCAGCTTAGATTCGGTTGGCACTGAAGCTTTCTTT. J is TRBJ1-1 and V is TRBV11-2; no reliable D call. This CDR3 is 14 amino acids long. V was cut by 0 bases and J by 4 bases, with 9 bases left in between. From germline, CDR1 is SGHAT and CDR2 FQNNGV.

The chain is built from TRBV11-3 and TRBJ2-5; perhaps TRBD1 as D (5 bases). The CDR3 covers 12 residues. V gave up 5 bases and J gave up 5 bases, with 9 bases separating them. Germline assignment: CDR1 SGHNT and CDR2 YENEEA. In DNA form, the CDR3 reads TGTGCCAGCAGCAAAGGGGATGAGACCCAGTACTTC. The encoded protein is CASSKGDETQYF. The whole variable domain, remainder taken from reference TRBV11-3 and TRBJ2-5, is EAGVVQSPRYKIIEKKQPVAFWCNPISGHNTLYWYLQNLGQGPELLIRYENEEAVDDSQLPKDRFSAERLKGVDSTLKIQPAELGDSAVYLCASSKGDETQYFGPGTRLLVL.